This TCR beta chain comes out of a study of OX40 agonist ivuxolimab in advanced cancers. The protocol was immunoSEQ multiplex PCR, while the TCRdb copy is restricted to in-frame clones and leaves out a portion. The sample lists around 68,000 clones; around 86% were seen once. The receptor comes from an adult with an advanced solid tumor such as melanoma, head and neck, liver or kidney cancer. The sample here was CD4+ or CD8+ T cells sorted from blood, taken in a trial of the OX40 agonist ivuxolimab.

The CDR3 loop is CASSELGSAASNEKLFF. As DNA, the CDR3 is TGTGCCAGCAGTGAACTCGGTTCGGCGGCTTCGAATGAAAAACTGTTTTTT. The chain combines TRBV2 with TRBJ1-4; no reliable D call. Germline CDR1 SNHLY, CDR2 FYNNEI. V lost 2 bases and J lost 5, with 18 bases in between. This CDR3 spans 17 amino acids.